This T cell receptor (beta chain) was sequenced during a study of T cell repertoires in cytomegalovirus infection. Study findings and constraints: Summed frequency of shared TCR beta families picked out CMV carriers who also had the relevant HLA. Dominant in the ex vivo response were TCR beta clonotypes restricted by HLA-C and specific for CMV.

This clonotype was counted at least ten times. Its antigen is undetermined. One entry per CDR3 protein results from TCRdb running MiXCR on the reads. The profile shows fewer than 200,000 distinct CDR3 sequences, about a tenth of them singletons. This TCR was sampled from a human donor in good health (CMV status not recorded). Some clones in this sample may be carry-over from other donors' samples. The sequenced material came from PBMCs.

The CDR3 region is CASSTTGNGELFF. CDR3 coding DNA: TGTGCCAGTAGTACCACAGGGAACGGGGAGCTGTTTTTT. This chain uses TRBV19 with TRBJ2-2, with D maybe TRBD1 (6 bases). This CDR3 has 13 residues. V gave up 4 bases and J gave up 7 bases, with 10 bases separating them. Germline lookup yields CDR1 LNHDA and CDR2 SQIVND (reference sequence).